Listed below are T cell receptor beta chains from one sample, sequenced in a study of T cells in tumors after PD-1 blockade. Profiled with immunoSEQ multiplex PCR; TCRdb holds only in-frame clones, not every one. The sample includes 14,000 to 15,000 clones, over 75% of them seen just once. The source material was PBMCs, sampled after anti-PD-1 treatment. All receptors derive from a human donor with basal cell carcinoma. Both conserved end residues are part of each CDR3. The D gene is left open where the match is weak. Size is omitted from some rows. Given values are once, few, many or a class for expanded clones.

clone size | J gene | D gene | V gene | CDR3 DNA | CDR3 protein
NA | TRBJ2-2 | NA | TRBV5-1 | TGCGCCAGCAGCTGGGGACAGAACACCGGGGAGCTGTTTTTT | CASSWGQNTGELFF
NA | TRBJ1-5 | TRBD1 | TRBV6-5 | TGTGCCAGCAGCCGCGGGACAGGGAATCAGCCCCAGCATTTT | CASSRGTGNQPQHF
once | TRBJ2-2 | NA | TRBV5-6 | TGTGCCAGCAGCTTGGGGAGGGACACCGGGGAGCTGTTTTTT | CASSLGRDTGELFF
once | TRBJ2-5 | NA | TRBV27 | TGTGCCAGCAGTTTATACGGAGGGACCCAGTACTTC | CASSLYGGTQYF
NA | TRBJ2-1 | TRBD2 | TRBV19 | TGTGCCAGTAGTAGCCTTTGGACTAGCGGGGGTAACAATGAGCAGTTCTTC | CASSSLWTSGGNNEQFF
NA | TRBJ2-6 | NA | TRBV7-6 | TGTGCCAGCAGCAAAGAGGGTGGCTCTGGGGCCAACGTCCTGACTTTC | CASSKEGGSGANVLTF
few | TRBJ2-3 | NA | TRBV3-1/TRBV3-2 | TGTGCCAGCAGCCAAGATCTTGGCAGTAGCACAGATACGCAGTATTTT | CASSQDLGSSTDTQYF
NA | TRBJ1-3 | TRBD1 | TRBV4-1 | TGCGCCAGCAGCCAAGTGTCCGGGACAGGGGGCGTTGGAAACACCATATATTTT | CASSQVSGTGGVGNTIYF
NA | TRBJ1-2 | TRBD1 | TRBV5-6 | TGTGCCAGCAGCCCCAGGACAGGGCTCGGCTACACCTTC | CASSPRTGLGYTF
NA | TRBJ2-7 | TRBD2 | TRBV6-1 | TGTGCCAGCAGTGAAAGCTGGGGTAGCGGGAGAGTAGTTTTCTACGAGCAGTACTTC | CASSESWGSGRVVFYEQYF
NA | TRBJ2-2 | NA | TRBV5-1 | TGCGCCAGCAGCTTTCTAACAGGGACTCTGGACACCGGGGAGCTGTTTTTT | CASSFLTGTLDTGELFF
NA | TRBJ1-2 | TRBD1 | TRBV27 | TGTGCCAGCAGTTCGACAGGGAGTGTGGGCTACACCTTC | CASSSTGSVGYTF
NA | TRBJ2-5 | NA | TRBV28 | TGTGCCAGTACGGTCGGGACTGGTTGGTCGGAGACCCAGTACTTC | CASTVGTGWSETQYF
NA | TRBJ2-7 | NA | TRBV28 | TGTGCCAGCAGTCTCACCCTCTACGAGCAGTACTTC | CASSLTLYEQYF
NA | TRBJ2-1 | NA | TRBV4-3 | TGCGCCAGCAGCCAAGATTACAGGGTCCAAGGGAGTGAGCAGTTCTTC | CASSQDYRVQGSEQFF
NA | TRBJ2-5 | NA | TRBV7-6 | TGTGCCAGCAGCCCACAAGAGACCCAGTACTTC | CASSPQETQYF
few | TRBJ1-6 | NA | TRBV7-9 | TGTGCCAGCAGCTTAGTGGGGCGATCACCCCTCCACTTT | CASSLVGRSPLHF
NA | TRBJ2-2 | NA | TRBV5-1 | TGCGCCAGCAGCTTGGGTAGCGGAGATACCGGGGAGCTGTTTTTT | CASSLGSGDTGELFF
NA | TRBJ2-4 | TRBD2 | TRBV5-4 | TGTGCCAGCAGCTTGCAGGCTAGCGGGAGTGGAGATATTCAGTACTTC | CASSLQASGSGDIQYF
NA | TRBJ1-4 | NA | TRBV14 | TGTGCCAGCAGCCAAGAATACAGTAGGGGAGTGAGGGAAAAACTGTTTTTT | CASSQEYSRGVREKLFF
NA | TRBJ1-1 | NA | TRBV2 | TGTGCCAGCGTCAGGACCACCTCGGGCACTGAAGCTTTCTTT | CASVRTTSGTEAFF
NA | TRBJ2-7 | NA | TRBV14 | TGTGCCAGCAGCCAAGGGTATACGGGAGCTGGAAACGAGCAGTACTTC | CASSQGYTGAGNEQYF
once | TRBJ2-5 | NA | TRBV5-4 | TGTGCCAGCAGCTTCCACCAAGAGACCCAGTACTTC | CASSFHQETQYF
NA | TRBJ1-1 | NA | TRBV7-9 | TGTGCCAGCAGCCTATTGGGGAACACTGAAGCTTTCTTT | CASSLLGNTEAFF